What follows are 17 T cell receptor beta chains derived from one specimen sequenced in a study of blood T cell repertoires in COVID-19. Libraries were prepared by immunoSEQ multiplex PCR; TCRdb keeps only in-frame clonotypes and omits some of them. The sample lists about 150,000 clones, around 79% occurring once. Sample: peripheral blood. The receptors shown here come from a man aged 80 or over with acute or convalescent COVID-19.

This sequence joins TRBV28 and TRBJ1-5; the match to TRBD1 covers 7 bases. Trimming at V came to 3 bases and at J to 2 bases, leaving 4 bases not matched to a gene. CDR1 is MDHEN and CDR2 is SYDVKM in the germline V gene. The CDR3 length is 15 residues. CDR3 residues: CASSFYRGGNQPQHF. CDR3 DNA: TGTGCCAGCAGTTTTTACAGGGGAGGCAATCAGCCCCAGCATTTT.

This clone was detected only a few times. DNA of the CDR3: TGCGCCAGCAGCCAAGTAGGGAGCAGGGGGCCCCAGCCCCAGCATTTT. This gives the protein CASSQVGSRGPQPQHF. The chain combines TRBV4-1 with TRBJ1-5; the match to TRBD1 covers 8 bases. Germline loops: CDR1 MGHRA, CDR2 YSYEKL. The CDR3 is 16 amino acids. V shed 1 base and J 7 bases; nucleotides not matched to a gene: 9.

The chain has TRBV9 and TRBJ1-2; no clear D gene. Germline V CDR1 and CDR2: SGDLS, YYNGEE. V lost 0 bases and J 2 bases, leaving 8 bases between the germline ends. The CDR3 covers 14 residues. CDR3 loop: CASSVDPGNYGYTF. The CDR3 DNA reads TGTGCCAGCAGCGTAGATCCGGGAAACTATGGCTACACCTTC.

The rearrangement links TRBV19 to TRBJ2-7; 8 bases are shared with TRBD1. V shed 10 bases and J 5 bases; nucleotides not matched to a gene: 10. The germline gives CDR1 LNHDA, CDR2 SQIVND (reference sequence). The CDR3 loop spans 13 amino acids. CDR3 loop: CAKKTGEGDEQYF. The CDR3 coding sequence is TGTGCCAAAAAGACAGGGGAAGGTGACGAGCAGTACTTC.

The chain employs TRBV20-1 and TRBJ1-1; the D gene is possibly TRBD1 (5 bases). The CDR3 runs to 11 residues. Trimming took 5 bases from V and 5 from J, leaving 9 bases between them. CDR1 and CDR2 (germline): DFQATT, SNEGSKA (reference sequence). The CDR3 DNA sequence: TGCAGTGCTGGGGGGGAAACTGAAGCTTTCTTT. Its translation is CSAGGETEAFF.

This chain's CDR3 is CASSEPTGYSGNTIYF. CDR3 nucleotides: TGTGCCAGCAGTGAACCCACAGGGTACTCTGGAAACACCATATATTTT. J is TRBJ1-3 and V is TRBV6-1, with a possible D match to TRBD1 (6 bases). This CDR3 region has 16 residues. V shed 2 bases and J shed 0 bases, with 11 bases lying between them. The germline gives CDR1 MNHNS, CDR2 SASEGT.

V is TRBV7-2 and J is TRBJ2-2; 10 bases map to TRBD2. This CDR3 has 15 residues. Germline V gives CDR1 SGHTA, CDR2 FQGNSA. The ends lost 4 bases at V and 7 bases at J; junction bases unmatched: 6. CDR3 coding DNA: TGTGCCAGCAGCTCTCCTAGCGGGGGCAACGGGGAGCTGTTTTTT. It is translated as CASSSPSGGNGELFF. The full variable domain, its missing parts supplied by reference TRBV7-2 and TRBJ2-2, is GAGVSQSPSNKVTEKGKDVELRCDPISGHTALYWYRQSLGQGLEFLIYFQGNSAPDKSGLPSDRFSAERTGGSVSTLTIQRTQQEDSAVYLCASSSPSGGNGELFFGEGSRLTVL.

The chain joins TRBV4-3 to TRBJ2-1; no reliable D call. CDR1 and CDR2 from the germline V gene are LGHNA and YSLEER. This CDR3 is built from 13 residues. Trimming removed 8 bases from V and 5 bases from J, with 13 bases in between. The DNA for the CDR3 is TGCGCCAGCGCCCATAACAACGACAATGAGCAGTTCTTC. Amino acid sequence: CASAHNNDNEQFF.

This clone appeared a few times. The chain employs TRBV25-1 and TRBJ1-2; D remains unclear. Germline lookup yields CDR1 MGHDK and CDR2 SYGVNS. This CDR3 is 15 amino acids long. Trimming pared 4 bases from V and 7 bases from J, leaving 19 bases between. The CDR3 DNA is TGTGCCAGCAGTGGCGGACTTTTTATTATGGGTGGCTACACCTTC. This codes for CASSGGLFIMGGYTF.

CDR3 amino acids: CAISGLVRETQYF. Here the CDR3 DNA reads TGTGCCATCAGTGGTCTTGTCCGAGAGACCCAGTACTTC. The chain has TRBV10-3 and TRBJ2-5; D is ambiguous. CDR3 size: 13 residues. The ends were cut back, 4 bases at V and 4 bases at J, with 10 bases in the middle. Germline values: CDR1 ENHRY, CDR2 SYGVKD.

The V and J genes are TRBV19 and TRBJ1-2; maybe TRBD1 (5 bases). There are 13 residues in the CDR3. Looked up from germline, CDR1 is LNHDA and CDR2 is SQIVND (reference sequence). V shed 9 bases and J shed 5 bases, with 16 bases lying between them. The CDR3 nucleotides are TGTGCCAGCAAAACAGGCGTCGGGTATGGCTACACCTTC. It encodes CASKTGVGYGYTF.

The V and J genes are TRBV29-1 and TRBJ2-3; D unclear. Germline CDR1 SQVTM, CDR2 ANQGSEA. The CDR3 consists of 11 residues. V lost 5 bases and J lost 0, with 3 bases in between. The CDR3 protein is CSVTSTDTQYF. CDR3 DNA sequence: TGCAGCGTTACTAGCACAGATACGCAGTATTTT.

The V call is TRBV27, the J call TRBJ2-1; D perhaps matches TRBD2 (5 bases). V lost 4 bases and J 9 bases, leaving 13 bases between the germline ends. Germline-derived CDR1 and CDR2 are MNHEY and SMNVEV (reference sequence). The CDR3 loop spans 13 amino acids. The CDR3 here is CASSSPPRGEQFF. The CDR3 DNA reads TGTGCCAGCAGTTCCCCCCCTCGGGGTGAGCAGTTCTTC.

This chain joins TRBV5-1 and TRBJ2-5; 12 nucleotides align to TRBD2. CDR3 length equals 16 residues. Germline V gives CDR1 SGHRS, CDR2 YFSETQ. V trimming: 4 bases; J trimming: 2 bases; junction bases outside the gene matches: 6. The CDR3 loop is CASSTRTSGEQETQYF. The CDR3 nucleotides read TGCGCCAGCAGCACAAGGACTAGCGGGGAACAAGAGACCCAGTACTTC.

This chain connects TRBV30 to TRBJ2-5, with a tentative D call TRBD2 (7 bases). The V end lost 5 bases, the J end lost 5 bases, and 15 bases lay between the germline ends. CDR1 and CDR2 from the germline V gene are GTSNPN and SVGIG (reference sequence). CDR3 size: 13 residues. The CDR3 coding sequence is TGTGCCTGGGAGGTGGGGGGGCTGGAGACCCAGTACTTC. Protein product: CAWEVGGLETQYF.

The chain links TRBV5-1 to TRBJ2-1, with D uncertain. With 6 bases removed from V and 1 base from J, the gap between germline ends came to 11 bases. The germline gives CDR1 SGHRS, CDR2 YFSETQ. The CDR3 has 14 residues. CDR3 sequence (DNA): TGCGCCAGCAACCTAGTCGGGTCCTACAATGAGCAGTTCTTC. It yields the protein CASNLVGSYNEQFF. Full variable domain (missing parts from reference TRBV5-1 and TRBJ2-1): KAGVTQTPRYLIKTRGQQVTLSCSPISGHRSVSWYQQTPGQGLQFLFEYFSETQRNKGNFPGRFSGRQFSNSRSEMNVSTLELGDSALYLCASNLVGSYNEQFFGPGTRLTVL.

This chain connects TRBV27 to TRBJ2-5; 7 positions agree with TRBD1. The junction had 6 bases not matched to a gene; V was cut back by 6 bases and J by 11 bases. This CDR3 spans 11 amino acids. In germline, CDR1 is MNHEY, CDR2 SMNVEV (reference sequence). CDR3 region: CASRQGSSQYF. For the CDR3, the DNA is TGTGCCAGCAGACAGGGGAGTTCGCAGTACTTC.